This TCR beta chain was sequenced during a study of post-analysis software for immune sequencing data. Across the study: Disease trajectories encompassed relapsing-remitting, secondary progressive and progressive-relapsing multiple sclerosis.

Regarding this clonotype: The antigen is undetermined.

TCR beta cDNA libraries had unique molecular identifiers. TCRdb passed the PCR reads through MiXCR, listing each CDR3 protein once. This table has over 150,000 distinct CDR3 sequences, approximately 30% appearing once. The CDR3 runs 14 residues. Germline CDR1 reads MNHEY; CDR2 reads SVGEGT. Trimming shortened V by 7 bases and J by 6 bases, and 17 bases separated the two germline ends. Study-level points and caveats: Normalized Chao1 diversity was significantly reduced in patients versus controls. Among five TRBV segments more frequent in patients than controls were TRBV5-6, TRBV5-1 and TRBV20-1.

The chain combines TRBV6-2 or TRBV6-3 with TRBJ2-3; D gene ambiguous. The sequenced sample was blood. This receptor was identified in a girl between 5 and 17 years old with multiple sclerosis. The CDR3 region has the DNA TGTGCCAGCAACCCGAGATGGGTCGGGGATACGCAGTATTTT. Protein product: CASNPRWVGDTQYF.